This T cell receptor beta chain was recovered during a study of identical twins. Study results and caveats: Analyses of zero insertions could be partly confounded by invariant MAIT and iNKT cells. With abundant cord blood beta clonotypes, insertions were fewer; memory repertoires showed no such pattern. Weaker excess sharing between twins was seen in beta out-of-frame sequences.

V lost 1 base and J lost 4, with 10 bases in between. Per the germline V gene, CDR1 is DFQATT and CDR2 is SNEGSKA (reference sequence). The CDR3 loop spans 14 amino acids. This clonotype was seen a handful of times. Its cognate antigen is unknown. In TCRdb, the 5' RACE reads were re-called with MiXCR into one record per CDR3 protein. This sample carries 450,000 to 600,000 distinct CDR3 sequences, about 20% of them seen once, and the ten largest clones take 0.45% to 0.5%. The same data also contributed to another study, on yellow fever vaccine responses in identical twins.

The rearrangement joins TRBV20-1 to TRBJ2-2, with a possible D match to TRBD1 (6 bases). This clonotype was obtained from a woman aged 18-29 years in good health. Input material: CD4+ T cells sorted from blood. The CDR3 DNA follows: TGCAGTGCTAGAGTGCAGGGGCGCACCGGGGAGCTGTTTTTT. It yields the protein CSARVQGRTGELFF.